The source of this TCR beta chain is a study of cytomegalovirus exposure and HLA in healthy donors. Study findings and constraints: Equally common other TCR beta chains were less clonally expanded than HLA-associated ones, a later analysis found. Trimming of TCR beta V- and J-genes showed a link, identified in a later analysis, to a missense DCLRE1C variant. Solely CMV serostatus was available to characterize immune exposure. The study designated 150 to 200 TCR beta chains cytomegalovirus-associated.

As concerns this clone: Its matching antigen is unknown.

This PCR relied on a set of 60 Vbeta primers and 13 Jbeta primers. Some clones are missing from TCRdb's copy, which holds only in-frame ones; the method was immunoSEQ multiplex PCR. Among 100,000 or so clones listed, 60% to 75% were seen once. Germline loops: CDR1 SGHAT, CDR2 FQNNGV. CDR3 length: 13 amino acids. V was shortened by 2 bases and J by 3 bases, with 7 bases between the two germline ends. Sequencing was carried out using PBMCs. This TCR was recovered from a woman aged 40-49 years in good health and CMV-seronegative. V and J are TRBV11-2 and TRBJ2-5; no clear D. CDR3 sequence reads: CASSLFFKETQYF. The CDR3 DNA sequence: TGTGCCAGCAGCTTATTTTTTAAAGAGACCCAGTACTTC.